This T cell receptor beta chain came from a study of blood T cell repertoires in COVID-19. As for the study in general: Samples representing acute and convalescent COVID-19 were sourced from the United States, Italy and Spain.

Profiling relied on immunoSEQ multiplex PCR, and the TCRdb table lists in-frame clones only, not all of them. The repertoire has more than 300,000 clones, roughly 90% of them found once; the top ten carry 6% to 8%. In its sample, this clone was seen once. Germline values: CDR1 SGHAT, CDR2 FQNNGV. The CDR3 is 15 residues long. V lost 3 bases and J 9 bases, leaving 18 bases between the germline ends. Sample: peripheral blood. V gene TRBV11-2 combines with J gene TRBJ2-1; no clear D. This sequence was found in a woman in her seventies with COVID-19, enrolled during active disease. CDR3 in DNA: TGTGCCAGCAGCTTGCTCCCACTCAACGCTGGTGAGCAGTTCTTC. It specifies CASSLLPLNAGEQFF.